These 9 T cell receptor beta chains came from one sample sequenced in a study of blood T cell repertoires in COVID-19 (TCRdb year 2020). The library relied on the immunoSEQ multiplex PCR assay. TCRdb took over this immuneACCESS table, retaining in-frame rearrangements with V and J assigned. Such tables are incomplete; in checked studies, under half of the missing clones stem from an unresolved V gene, and the remainder is unexplained. For this sample there are a few hundred thousand clones; approximately 87% appear just once. Approximately 9.3% of the sample is in the top ten clones. Sequenced sample: PBMCs or T cells enriched from blood (not recorded which). The receptors derive from a woman in her forties or fifties who had recovered from COVID-19.

The rearrangement joins TRBV28 to TRBJ1-6, with 7 nucleotides matching TRBD1. This CDR3 comprises 15 residues. The germline V gene has CDR1 MDHEN and CDR2 SYDVKM. V shed 7 bases, J shed 7 bases, and the junction held 10 bases outside the gene matches. CDR3 bases: TGTGCCAGCAACGAAACAGGGGAGAGGAATTCACCCCTCCACTTT. Protein sequence: CASNETGERNSPLHF.

This chain uses TRBV27 with TRBJ2-2; D is unclear. CDR3 length: 13 amino acids. V lost 6 bases to trimming and J lost 0 bases, with 5 bases between them. Germline lookup yields CDR1 MNHEY and CDR2 SMNVEV (reference sequence). DNA for the CDR3: TGTGCCAGCAGATTCGCGAACACCGGGGAGCTGTTTTTT. Amino acid sequence: CASRFANTGELFF.

The rearrangement uses TRBV7-9 and TRBJ1-1, with 10 bases aligning to TRBD1. The ends lost 2 bases at V and 1 base at J; junction bases unmatched: 7. CDR1 is SEHNR and CDR2 is FQNEAQ in the germline V gene (reference sequence). The CDR3 has 17 amino acids. CDR3 coding DNA: TGTGCCAGCAGCTTATGGGACGGGACAGGGGCGAACACTGAAGCTTTCTTT. Translated: CASSLWDGTGANTEAFF.

V usage is TRBV21-1 and J usage is TRBJ2-3; the table's D call of TRBD1 was not tested on the DNA. TRBV21-1 is a pseudogene locus. The CDR3 runs to 13 residues. The DNA of the CDR3 is TGTGCCAGCCAGGACAGCCTCACAGATACGCAGTATTTT. Its protein product is CASQDSLTDTQYF.

The V call is TRBV5-4, the J call TRBJ2-3; D is perhaps TRBD2 (7 bases). V lost 3 bases to trimming and J lost 4 bases, with 18 bases between them. The CDR3 has 16 residues. The V gene's germline CDR1 is SGHNT and CDR2 YYREEE (reference sequence). The CDR3 nucleotides are TGTGCCAGCAGCTCCCCCGAGGGGGGGGTGGCAGATACGCAGTATTTT. Its protein product is CASSSPEGGVADTQYF.

The genes are TRBV27 and TRBJ1-2; TRBD1 aligns across 11 bases. CDR3 length: 14 amino acids. CDR1 is MNHEY and CDR2 is SMNVEV in the germline V gene (reference sequence). The junction had 8 bases not matched to a gene; V was cut back by 6 bases and J by 8 bases. The CDR3 is CASRPPGQGVGYTF. CDR3 nucleotide sequence: TGTGCCAGCAGGCCTCCGGGACAGGGGGTCGGCTACACCTTC.

This chain links TRBV6-5 with TRBJ1-6; D remains ambiguous. The CDR3 runs 16 residues. Germline CDR1 is MNHEY and CDR2 is SVGAGI. The V gene lost 1 base and the J gene lost 3 bases, with 10 bases spanning the gap. As DNA, the CDR3 is TGTGCCAGCAGTTACTTGGGCGTAGGCTATAATTCACCCCTCCACTTT. This sequence encodes CASSYLGVGYNSPLHF.

The chain couples TRBV30 to TRBJ2-3; maybe TRBD2 (5 bases). The CDR3 has 14 residues. Trimming pared 2 bases from V and 0 bases from J, leaving 9 bases between. Germline V gene data show CDR1 as GTSNPN and CDR2 as SVGIG (reference sequence). CDR3 region: CAWSRTSSTDTQYF. The CDR3 DNA reads TGTGCCTGGAGTCGGACTTCTAGCACAGATACGCAGTATTTT.

The genes are TRBV7-2 and TRBJ2-5, with D possibly matching TRBD2 (6 bases). The CDR3 runs to 16 residues. Germline CDR1 and CDR2: SGHTA and FQGNSA. Trimming left V 1 base short and J 5 bases short, with 17 bases between. The CDR3 sequence is CASSLGRGLRRETQYF. CDR3 DNA sequence: TGTGCCAGCAGCTTAGGGCGGGGCCTCAGGAGGGAGACCCAGTACTTC.